This T cell receptor (beta chain) derives from a study of blood T cell repertoires in COVID-19. Germline lookup yields CDR1 MDHEN and CDR2 SYDVKM. V lost 5 bases, J lost 2 bases, and 2 bases stayed unmatched. This CDR3 contains 13 residues. TCRdb's copy holds only in-frame clones and misses some; the assay was immunoSEQ multiplex PCR. The sample lists about 250,000 clones; over 75% were seen once. Ages ranged from about 18 to 100 years, with residence in around 24 US areas. Participant-given clinical history determined each cohort assignment. The sequenced material came from PBMCs or T cells enriched from blood (not recorded which). This clonotype originated in a man between 18 and 35 years old who had recovered from COVID-19. V usage is TRBV28 and J usage is TRBJ2-7, with 8 bases identical to TRBD2. The CDR3 sequence: CASSPLAAYEQYF. The DNA of the CDR3 is TGTGCCAGCAGTCCACTAGCGGCCTACGAGCAGTACTTC.